The rows below give T cell receptor beta chains drawn from one sample of a study of monozygotic twins with inflammatory bowel disease. No DNA is given; TCRdb re-called the 5' RACE reads and lists each CDR3 protein once. This table holds some 150,000 distinct CDR3 sequences. The sequencing sample was made of blood. These receptor sequences come from a human donor with ulcerative colitis or Crohn's disease, or a healthy co-twin of an affected twin (not recorded which). CDR3s include the opening cysteine and the closing phenylalanine or tryptophan.

>TRBV7-2|TRBJ1-1
CASSLNRPVPEAFF
>TRBV6-4|TRBJ2-2
CASSDTNTGELFF
>TRBV28|TRBJ2-5
CASSPSGGGGETQYF
>TRBV27|TRBJ2-1
CASSLMSSYNEQFF
>TRBV5-6|TRBJ2-3
CASSLEASGIHTDTQYF
>TRBV12-3/TRBV12-4|TRBJ2-3
CASSFIDRAAQYF
>TRBV25-1|TRBJ1-1
CASSEEVRGKPFF
>TRBV24-1|TRBJ1-2
CATSAPSYGYTF
>TRBV27|TRBJ1-5
CASRTGGNNQPQHF
>TRBV18|TRBJ2-7
CASSPLYRQGYEQYF
>TRBV16|TRBJ1-1
CASSQFPQVTTEAFF
>TRBV7-2|TRBJ2-1
CASSKPGQGGYNEQFF
>TRBV5-1|TRBJ2-5
CASSPGQGEETQYF
>TRBV7-2|TRBJ2-2
CASGRGGELFF
>TRBV7-2|TRBJ2-7
CASSLRGGQGNYEQYF
>TRBV7-8|TRBJ1-5
CASRRPNQPQHF
>TRBV7-2|TRBJ1-2
CASSLNPTDRGYGYTF
>TRBV18|TRBJ2-1
CASSPNTNQLYNEQFF
>TRBV11-2|TRBJ2-2
CASSLEARGTWYTGELFF
>TRBV20-1|TRBJ2-7
CSARQLYEQYF
>TRBV7-2|TRBJ1-2
CASSNTGAGYTF
>TRBV29-1|TRBJ2-7
CSALTGDEQYF
>TRBV15|TRBJ1-2
CATSLLGVNYGYTF
>TRBV10-3|TRBJ1-1
CAISESGRGGGEAFF
>TRBV14|TRBJ2-3
CASSQEAGSTDTQYF
>TRBV20-1|TRBJ2-5
CSARSSGRRETQYF
>TRBV19|TRBJ1-5
CASSIDRGGENQPQHF
>TRBV24-1|TRBJ2-1
CATKGVDNEQFF
>TRBV5-1|TRBJ1-1
CASSLDFTGITAFF
>TRBV5-1|TRBJ2-1
CASSTLGLAGRRDEQFF
>TRBV12-3/TRBV12-4|TRBJ2-1
CASSSLLDLEQFF
>TRBV28|TRBJ1-1
CASSSPDVSSTEAFF
>TRBV12-3/TRBV12-4|TRBJ2-5
CASSLEVGLGETQYF
>TRBV11-2|TRBJ1-2
CASSLDGQAALYGYTF
>TRBV7-9|TRBJ2-7
CASSEKLSSAYEQYF
>TRBV28|TRBJ2-7
CASSLLLRGRHEQYF
>TRBV7-8|TRBJ2-1
CASSSSGGRSYNEQFF
>TRBV20-1|TRBJ1-2
CSARDGLRQSYGYTF
>TRBV12-3/TRBV12-4|TRBJ1-4
CASRRTIVDEKLFF
>TRBV7-8|TRBJ1-1
CASSLARQGEAFF
>TRBV5-6|TRBJ1-5
CASSFGQGVGQPQHF
>TRBV9|TRBJ2-7
CASSVRGSGEQYF